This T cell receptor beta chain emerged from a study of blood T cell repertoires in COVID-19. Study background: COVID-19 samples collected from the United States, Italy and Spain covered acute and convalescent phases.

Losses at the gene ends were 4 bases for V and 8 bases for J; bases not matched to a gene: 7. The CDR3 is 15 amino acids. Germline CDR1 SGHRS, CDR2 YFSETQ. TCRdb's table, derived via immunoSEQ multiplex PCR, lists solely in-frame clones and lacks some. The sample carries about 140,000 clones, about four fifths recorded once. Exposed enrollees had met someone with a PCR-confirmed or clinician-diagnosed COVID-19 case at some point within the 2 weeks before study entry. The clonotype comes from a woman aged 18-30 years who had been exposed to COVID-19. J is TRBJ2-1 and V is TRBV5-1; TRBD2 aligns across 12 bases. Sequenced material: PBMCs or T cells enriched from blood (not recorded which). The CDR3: CASSMGLAGVDEQFF. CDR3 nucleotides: TGCGCCAGCAGCATGGGACTAGCGGGTGTCGATGAGCAGTTCTTC.